This record looks at one T cell receptor beta chain sequence and its context. Its antigen is not identified. Survey-level immunoSEQ v3.0 assays were run. Target depth was roughly 35,000-55,000 T-cell genomes per sample. Here immunoSEQ multiplex PCR was the method, and the copy in TCRdb shows in-frame clones only, minus some. The sample consists of fewer than 35,000 clones, 82% of them appearing once. The data originate from a study of long-term antiretroviral therapy in people with HIV. Study-level information: Collection dates of the earliest samples fall about a decade before the 2015 immediate-ART recommendation.

The study's findings and limits: Dominant in the repertoire at all time points were clones expanded before ART. Diversity increased after ART yet remained lower than in transplant donor controls.

The CDR3 totals 14 residues. V lost 4 bases and J 3 bases, leaving 13 bases between the germline ends. Germline CDR1 is SGDLS and CDR2 is YYNGEE. The TCR sequence derives from a man in his fifties with HIV. Sequenced material: unsorted PBMCs, taken 2.9 years after starting antiretroviral therapy. The chain employs TRBV9 and TRBJ2-5; D is unresolved. In DNA form, the CDR3 reads TGTGCCAGCAGCCCTTCAGGACGGGAAGAGACCCAGTACTTC. Residues: CASSPSGREETQYF.